One sample yielded the 32 T cell receptor beta chains listed below, sequenced in a study of T cell repertoires in cytomegalovirus infection. For these receptors, no antigen is known. Each CDR3 protein gets one entry after TCRdb re-called the reads with MiXCR. This table holds about half a million distinct CDR3 sequences, about 42% found once. The sequencing here drew on cultured PBMCs, taken from culture after CMV antigen stimulation. The source of these receptors is a human donor in good health (CMV status not recorded). Some clones in this sample may be carry-over from other donors' samples.

The chain combines TRBV20-1 with TRBJ2-3; 8 bases match TRBD1. V trimming: 6 bases; J trimming: 4 bases; junction bases outside the gene matches: 12. This CDR3 comprises 15 residues. Germline lookup yields CDR1 DFQATT and CDR2 SNEGSKA (reference sequence). The CDR3 sequence: CSATGQGGIPDTQYF. The CDR3 DNA is TGCAGTGCGACCGGACAGGGTGGAATCCCAGATACGCAGTATTTT.

The V gene is TRBV4-3, the J gene TRBJ1-1, with D uncertain. This CDR3 region has 13 residues. Per germline, CDR1 LGHNA and CDR2 YSLEER. V was trimmed by 2 bases and J by 4 bases, leaving 8 bases between them. The CDR3 reads CASSQSRGTEAFF. The CDR3 region has the DNA TGCGCCAGCAGCCAATCCCGGGGCACTGAAGCTTTCTTT.

V gene TRBV7-9 combines with J gene TRBJ1-6, with D possibly matching TRBD1 (5 bases). The germline gives CDR1 SEHNR, CDR2 FQNEAQ (reference sequence). The CDR3 consists of 14 residues. V was clipped by 0 bases and J by 10 bases, with 10 bases between them. CDR3: CASSLAVGESPLHF. CDR3 in DNA: TGTGCCAGCAGCTTAGCGGTGGGGGAATCACCCCTCCACTTT.

This clonotype was detected only a few times. CDR3: CALGGGGRNQETQYF. In DNA, the CDR3 is TGTGCCCTCGGGGGCGGGGGCAGGAACCAAGAGACCCAGTACTTC. The rearrangement joins TRBV2 to TRBJ2-5, with D maybe TRBD2 (7 bases). The CDR3 has 15 residues. Trimming cost V 11 bases and J 0 bases, with 19 bases left between them. The germline V gene encodes CDR1 SNHLY and CDR2 FYNNEI.

V is TRBV5-1 and J is TRBJ1-4; TRBD1 might be the D (6 bases). In germline, CDR1 is SGHRS, CDR2 YFSETQ. The V end was cut by 3 bases, the J end by 5 bases, with 17 bases between. CDR3 length: 16 amino acids. The CDR3: CASSSTGPSGNEKLFF. The CDR3 DNA is TGCGCCAGCAGCTCCACAGGGCCGTCGGGGAATGAAAAACTGTTTTTT.

This chain links TRBV6-5 with TRBJ2-7, with 9 bases aligning to TRBD1. This CDR3 contains 15 residues. Germline CDR1 MNHEY, CDR2 SVGAGI. J lost 6 bases, V lost 2 bases, and 8 bases had no gene match. CDR3 protein: CASSYAGTGRFEQYF. Written as DNA, the CDR3 is TGTGCCAGCAGTTACGCCGGGACAGGGCGGTTCGAGCAGTACTTC.

The chain combines TRBV5-6 with TRBJ2-7; D possibly uses TRBD1 or TRBD2 (5 bases each). The CDR3 spans 14 residues. Germline V CDR1 and CDR2: SGHDT, YYEEEE. Trimming left V 6 bases short and J 2 bases short, with 15 bases between. CDR3 in DNA: TGTGCCAGCACCCCCCCGGGGCTCCCCTACGAGCAGTACTTC. Protein sequence: CASTPPGLPYEQYF.

The chain has TRBV6-5 and TRBJ1-4; the D gene is possibly TRBD1 (5 bases). V was cut by 7 bases and J by 11 bases, with 17 bases left in between. The germline CDR1 and CDR2 sequences are MNHEY and SVGAGI. This CDR3 region has 13 residues. In DNA, the CDR3 is TGTGCCAGCACCTCCCCAGGGTCGGGGAAACTGTTTTTT. Translated, it gives CASTSPGSGKLFF.

The chain joins TRBV7-2 to TRBJ1-2; no firm D call. CDR1 is SGHTA, CDR2 FQGNSA, per germline. Trimming removed 5 bases at V and 8 bases at J, with 12 bases between. This CDR3 spans 12 amino acids. The CDR3 protein is CASSARSDGYTF. In DNA form, the CDR3 reads TGTGCCAGCAGCGCGCGTAGTGACGGCTACACCTTC.

The rearrangement links TRBV19 to TRBJ2-2; TRBD2 matches at 13 bases. The CDR3 runs 16 residues. CDR1 and CDR2 from the germline V gene are LNHDA and SQIVND (reference sequence). V was clipped by 8 bases and J by 7 bases; unmatched bases: 10. The CDR3 loop is CASSGTSGMLGGELFF. In DNA form, the CDR3 reads TGTGCCAGTTCAGGGACTAGCGGGATGTTAGGCGGGGAGCTGTTTTTT.

On this clonotype itself: In this CDR3 the conserved last residue, phenylalanine or tryptophan, is missing, so a read error is likely. This sequence joins TRBV19 and TRBJ1-5; perhaps TRBD1 as D (5 bases). Germline V CDR1 and CDR2: LNHDA, SQIVND (reference sequence). The CDR3 totals 11 residues. Trimming took off 5 bases at V and 7 bases at J, with 6 bases between the two ends. The DNA of the CDR3 is TGTGCCAGTAGTGGGGGGCAGCCCCAGCATCTT. Its protein product is CASSGGQPQHL.

This clonotype was recorded only once. J is TRBJ2-4 and V is TRBV20-1; no clear D gene. The V end lost 7 bases, the J end lost 0 bases, and 13 bases lay between the germline ends. CDR3 length: 14 residues. Germline V lookup: CDR1 DFQATT, CDR2 SNEGSKA (reference sequence). The CDR3 is CSVSARLAKNIQYF. For the CDR3, the DNA is TGCAGTGTTTCGGCTCGATTAGCCAAAAACATTCAGTACTTC.

This clonotype was picked up a small number of times. The chain carries TRBV6-5 and TRBJ2-7; 14 bases line up with TRBD2. Trimming removed 1 base from V and 0 bases from J; junction bases left unmatched: 5. The CDR3 loop spans 18 amino acids. The V gene's germline CDR1 is MNHEY and CDR2 SVGAGI. This chain's CDR3 is CASSYLTSGGESSYEQYF. The CDR3, as DNA: TGTGCCAGCAGTTACTTGACTAGCGGGGGGGAAAGCTCCTACGAGCAGTACTTC.

There are a few counts of this clonotype. This chain connects TRBV20-1 to TRBJ1-4; D is unclear. The CDR3 spans 13 residues. CDR1 and CDR2 from the germline V gene are DFQATT and SNEGSKA (reference sequence). Trimming cost V 3 bases and J 2 bases, with 7 bases left between them. This chain's CDR3 is CSASSSTNEKLFF. CDR3 coding DNA: TGCAGTGCTAGTTCTTCGACTAATGAAAAACTGTTTTTT.

The chain combines TRBV20-1 with TRBJ2-7; 10 bases match TRBD2. Losses at the gene ends were 7 bases for V and 1 base for J; bases not matched to a gene: 13. The CDR3 contains 16 residues. CDR1 and CDR2 (germline): DFQATT, SNEGSKA (reference sequence). CDR3 DNA: TGCAGTGTAAAACCCCAGGCTAGCGGGAGTTCCTACGAGCAGTACTTC. As protein: CSVKPQASGSSYEQYF.

CDR3 protein: CASSYFGGEETQYF. Written as DNA, the CDR3 is TGTGCCAGCAGCTACTTCGGGGGTGAAGAGACCCAGTACTTC. This chain connects TRBV7-9 to TRBJ2-5; D possibly corresponds to TRBD2 (6 bases). Germline V gives CDR1 SEHNR, CDR2 FQNEAQ (reference sequence). The V end was cut by 4 bases, the J end by 3 bases, with 12 bases between. CDR3 size: 14 residues.

This chain connects TRBV6-6 to TRBJ2-5; D is tentatively TRBD1 or TRBD2 (5 bases each). CDR3 length: 17 residues. Per germline, CDR1 MNHNY and CDR2 SVGAGI (reference sequence). Trimming shortened V by 0 bases and J by 1 base, and 15 bases separated the two germline ends. The CDR3 nucleotides are TGTGCCAGCAGTTACTCGGGCCGGGGCGACCCCCAAGAGACCCAGTACTTC. Translated, it gives CASSYSGRGDPQETQYF.

This clonotype was seen a handful of times. J is TRBJ1-6 and V is TRBV27, with no clear D. There are 15 residues in the CDR3. V lost 4 bases, J lost 1 base, and 8 bases lay in between. Germline-derived CDR1 and CDR2 are MNHEY and SMNVEV (reference sequence). The CDR3 spells CASSWLQSYNSPLHF. CDR3 nucleotides: TGTGCCAGCAGTTGGCTGCAATCCTATAATTCACCCCTCCACTTT.

This clonotype appeared many times. The chain recombines TRBV7-6 with TRBJ2-3; 7 bases line up with TRBD2. The CDR3 is 14 amino acids. Losses at the gene ends were 5 bases for V and 5 bases for J; bases not matched to a gene: 7. The germline V gene has CDR1 SGHVS and CDR2 FNYEAQ. This chain's CDR3 is CASSTGRRGDTQYF. CDR3 coding DNA: TGTGCCAGCAGCACCGGGAGGAGAGGAGATACGCAGTATTTT.

V is TRBV28 and J is TRBJ2-6, with unresolved D. Germline V gene sequence: CDR1 MDHEN, CDR2 SYDVKM. V lost 2 bases and J lost 0, with 17 bases in between. CDR3 length equals 19 residues. Here the CDR3 DNA reads TGTGCCAGCAGTTTAAAGATTGGAGTACGAAGCTCTGGGGCCAACGTCCTGACTTTC. Its protein product is CASSLKIGVRSSGANVLTF.

This chain connects TRBV12-3 or TRBV12-4 to TRBJ1-5; D unresolved. Trimming shortened V by 0 bases and J by 5 bases, and 5 bases separated the two germline ends. CDR3 length equals 13 residues. CDR3 region: CASSLAIYQPQHF. In DNA, the CDR3 is TGTGCCAGCAGTTTAGCGATTTATCAGCCCCAGCATTTT.

The rearrangement links TRBV7-2 to TRBJ1-5, with D perhaps TRBD1 (6 bases). Trimming left V 3 bases short and J 0 bases short, with 15 bases between. Germline CDR1 SGHTA, CDR2 FQGNSA. This CDR3 is 17 amino acids long. As DNA, the CDR3 is TGTGCCAGCAGCTTGAACAGGGCAGGTTATAGCAATCAGCCCCAGCATTTT. It is translated as CASSLNRAGYSNQPQHF.

The V call is TRBV19, the J call TRBJ2-3; 10 bases align to TRBD2. The CDR3 length is 17 residues. CDR1 is LNHDA and CDR2 is SQIVND in the germline V gene (reference sequence). The junction had 8 bases not matched to a gene; V was cut back by 3 bases and J by 2 bases. The CDR3 region has the DNA TGTGCCAGTAGTATTTTAAGGAGCGGGGGGGACACAGATACGCAGTATTTT. Its translation: CASSILRSGGDTDTQYF.

The chain has TRBV12-3 or TRBV12-4 and TRBJ2-3; D gene ambiguous. There are 17 residues in the CDR3. Deletions cut 5 bases from V and 0 bases from J, with 18 bases between. CDR3 loop: CASSPWQRSTSTDTQYF. In DNA form, the CDR3 reads TGTGCCAGCAGTCCTTGGCAGAGGAGCACCAGCACAGATACGCAGTATTTT.

In its sample, this clonotype was seen a few times. The chain uses TRBV7-9 and TRBJ2-1, with 9 bases aligning to TRBD2. The junction had 5 bases not matched to a gene; V was cut back by 1 base and J by 10 bases. The germline gives CDR1 SEHNR, CDR2 FQNEAQ (reference sequence). CDR3 length: 14 residues. The CDR3 coding sequence is TGTGCCAGCAGCTTAGGGGGACTAGCTAGGGAGCAGTTCTTC. It is translated as CASSLGGLAREQFF.

V and J are TRBV6-1 and TRBJ2-7; 8 bases fit TRBD1. This CDR3 spans 14 amino acids. CDR1 is MNHNS and CDR2 is SASEGT in the germline V gene. V lost 9 bases and J lost 2; bases outside the gene matches: 9. CDR3 in DNA: TGTGCCAGTTCCCGGGACAGGTCGCCCTACGAGCAGTACTTC. Its protein product is CASSRDRSPYEQYF.

The rearrangement uses TRBV12-3 or TRBV12-4 and TRBJ1-2; D gene ambiguous. Deletions cut 3 bases from V and 1 base from J, with 9 bases between. This CDR3 is built from 14 residues. CDR3 region: CASSLLSINYGYTF. In DNA form, the CDR3 reads TGTGCCAGCAGTTTGTTATCTATTAACTATGGCTACACCTTC.

The sample holds one count of this clonotype. The gene calls are TRBV12-3 or TRBV12-4 and TRBJ2-5, with unresolved D. The CDR3 has 14 amino acids. Trimming left V 8 bases short and J 0 bases short, with 13 bases between. The CDR3 bases are TGTGCCAGCGCCGCATGGGCAGACCAAGAGACCCAGTACTTC. It is translated as CASAAWADQETQYF.

This clonotype was recorded many times. V usage is TRBV7-8 and J usage is TRBJ2-1; the match to TRBD2 covers 8 bases. V trimming: 5 bases; J trimming: 5 bases; junction bases outside the gene matches: 11. CDR1 and CDR2 from the germline V gene are SGHVS and FQNEAQ. The CDR3 totals 16 residues. CDR3 sequence: CASSALNGGGNNEQFF. In DNA form, the CDR3 reads TGTGCCAGCAGCGCCCTTAATGGCGGGGGGAACAATGAGCAGTTCTTC.

This chain uses TRBV6-1 with TRBJ2-4; D unclear. The V end lost 1 base, the J end lost 0 bases, and 7 bases lay between the germline ends. The CDR3 contains 15 residues. CDR1 and CDR2 (germline): MNHNS, SASEGT. The CDR3 DNA reads as TGTGCCAGCAGTGAAGTAGGCTTAGCCAAAAACATTCAGTACTTC. Its protein is CASSEVGLAKNIQYF.

The V call is TRBV6-9, the J call TRBJ1-5; perhaps TRBD1 as D (6 bases). V lost 8 bases and J lost 0, with 11 bases in between. The CDR3 has 14 residues. Germline CDR1 is MNHGY and CDR2 is SVAAGI. The CDR3 nucleotides are TGTGCCAGCGGGACACCTTATAGCAATCAGCCCCAGCATTTT. Amino acid sequence: CASGTPYSNQPQHF.

This clonotype was seen many times. The rearrangement uses TRBV27 and TRBJ2-1; no reliable D call. The CDR3 spans 14 residues. Trimming took off 5 bases at V and 6 bases at J, with 14 bases between the two ends. The germline V gene has CDR1 MNHEY and CDR2 SMNVEV (reference sequence). CDR3 in amino acids: CASSRTSGSNEQFF. CDR3 nucleotides: TGTGCCAGCAGTAGGACCTCAGGTAGCAATGAGCAGTTCTTC.